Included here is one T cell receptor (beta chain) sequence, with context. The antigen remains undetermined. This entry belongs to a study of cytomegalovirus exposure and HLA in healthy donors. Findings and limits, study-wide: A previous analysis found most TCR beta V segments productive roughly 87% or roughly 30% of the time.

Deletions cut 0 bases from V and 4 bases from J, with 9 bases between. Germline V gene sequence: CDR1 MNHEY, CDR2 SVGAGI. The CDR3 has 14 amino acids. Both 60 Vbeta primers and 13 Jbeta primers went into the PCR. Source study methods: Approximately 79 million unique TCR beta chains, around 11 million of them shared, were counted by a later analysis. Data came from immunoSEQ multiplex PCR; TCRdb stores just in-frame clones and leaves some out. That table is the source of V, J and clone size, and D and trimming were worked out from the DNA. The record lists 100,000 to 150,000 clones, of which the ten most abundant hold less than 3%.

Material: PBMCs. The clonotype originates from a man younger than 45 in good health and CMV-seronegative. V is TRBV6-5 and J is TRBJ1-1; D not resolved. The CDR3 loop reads CASSYSNRVTEAFF. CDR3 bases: TGTGCCAGCAGTTACTCGAACAGAGTCACTGAAGCTTTCTTT.